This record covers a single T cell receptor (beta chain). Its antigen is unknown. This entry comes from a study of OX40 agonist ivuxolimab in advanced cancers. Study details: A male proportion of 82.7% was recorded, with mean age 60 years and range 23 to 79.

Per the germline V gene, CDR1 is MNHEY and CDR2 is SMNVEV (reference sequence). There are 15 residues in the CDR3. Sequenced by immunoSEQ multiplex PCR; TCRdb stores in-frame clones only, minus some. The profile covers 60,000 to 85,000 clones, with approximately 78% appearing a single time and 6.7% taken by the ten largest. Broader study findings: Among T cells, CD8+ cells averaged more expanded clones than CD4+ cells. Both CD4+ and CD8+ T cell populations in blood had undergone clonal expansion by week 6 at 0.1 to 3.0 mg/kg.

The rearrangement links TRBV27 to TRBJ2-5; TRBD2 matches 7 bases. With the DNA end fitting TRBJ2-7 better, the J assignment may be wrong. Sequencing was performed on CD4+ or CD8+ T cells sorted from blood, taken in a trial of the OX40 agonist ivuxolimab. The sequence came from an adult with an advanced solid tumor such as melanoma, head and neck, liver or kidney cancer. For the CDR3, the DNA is TGTGCCAGCAGTTTAGGAACCGGGAGGACCTACGAGCAGTACTTC. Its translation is CASSLGTGRTYEQYF.